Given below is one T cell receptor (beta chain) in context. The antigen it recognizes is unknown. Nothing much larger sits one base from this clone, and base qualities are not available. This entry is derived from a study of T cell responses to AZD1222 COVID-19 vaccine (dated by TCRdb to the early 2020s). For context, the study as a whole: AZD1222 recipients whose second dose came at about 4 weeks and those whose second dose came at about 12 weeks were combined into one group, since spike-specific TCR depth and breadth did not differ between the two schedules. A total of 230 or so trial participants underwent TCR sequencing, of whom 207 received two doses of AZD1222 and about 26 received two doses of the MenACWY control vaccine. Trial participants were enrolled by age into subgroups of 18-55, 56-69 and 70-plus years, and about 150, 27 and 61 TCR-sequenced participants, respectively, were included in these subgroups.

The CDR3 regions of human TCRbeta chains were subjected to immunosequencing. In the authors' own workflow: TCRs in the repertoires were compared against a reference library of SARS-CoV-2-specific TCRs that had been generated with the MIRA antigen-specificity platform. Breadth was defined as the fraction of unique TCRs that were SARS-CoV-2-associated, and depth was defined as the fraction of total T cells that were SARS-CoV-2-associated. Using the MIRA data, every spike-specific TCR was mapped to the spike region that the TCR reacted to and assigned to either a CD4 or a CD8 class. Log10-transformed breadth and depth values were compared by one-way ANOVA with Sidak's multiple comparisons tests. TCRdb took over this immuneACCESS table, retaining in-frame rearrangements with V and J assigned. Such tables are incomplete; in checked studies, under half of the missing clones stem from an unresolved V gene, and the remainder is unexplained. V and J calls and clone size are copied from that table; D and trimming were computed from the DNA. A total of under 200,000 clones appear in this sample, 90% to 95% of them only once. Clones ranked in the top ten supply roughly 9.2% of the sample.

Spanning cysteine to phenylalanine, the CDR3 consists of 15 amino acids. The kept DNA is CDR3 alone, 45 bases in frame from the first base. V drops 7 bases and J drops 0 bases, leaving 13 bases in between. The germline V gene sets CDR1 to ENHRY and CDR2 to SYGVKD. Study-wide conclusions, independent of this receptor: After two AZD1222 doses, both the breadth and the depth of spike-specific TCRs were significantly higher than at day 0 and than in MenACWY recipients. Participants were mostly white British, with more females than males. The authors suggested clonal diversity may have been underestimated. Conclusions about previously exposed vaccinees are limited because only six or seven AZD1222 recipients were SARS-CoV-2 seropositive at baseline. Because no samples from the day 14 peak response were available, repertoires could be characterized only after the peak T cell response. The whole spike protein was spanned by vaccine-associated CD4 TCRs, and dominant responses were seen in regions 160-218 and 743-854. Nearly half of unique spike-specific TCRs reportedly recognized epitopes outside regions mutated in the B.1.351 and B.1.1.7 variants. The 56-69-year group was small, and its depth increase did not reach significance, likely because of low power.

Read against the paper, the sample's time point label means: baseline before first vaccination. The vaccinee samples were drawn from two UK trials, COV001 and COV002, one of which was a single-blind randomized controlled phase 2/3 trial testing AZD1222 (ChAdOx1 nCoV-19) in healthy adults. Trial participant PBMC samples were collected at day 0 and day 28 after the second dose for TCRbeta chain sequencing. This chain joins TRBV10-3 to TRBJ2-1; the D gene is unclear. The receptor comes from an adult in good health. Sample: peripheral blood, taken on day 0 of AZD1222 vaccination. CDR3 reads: CAIKATISSYNEQFF. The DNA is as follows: TGTGCCATCAAGGCAACCATCTCCTCCTACAATGAGCAGTTCTTC.